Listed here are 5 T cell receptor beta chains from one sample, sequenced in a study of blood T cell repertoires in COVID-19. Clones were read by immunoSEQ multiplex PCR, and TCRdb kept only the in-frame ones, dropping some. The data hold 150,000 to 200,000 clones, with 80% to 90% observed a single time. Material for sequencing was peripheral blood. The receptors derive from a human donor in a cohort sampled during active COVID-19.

CDR3 bases: TGTGCCAGCAGTTCGGGACTGTTCGCGAACACTGAAGCTTTCTTT. This translates into CASSSGLFANTEAFF. The V and J genes are TRBV27 and TRBJ1-1, with D perhaps TRBD1 (5 bases). Germline CDR1 and CDR2: MNHEY and SMNVEV (reference sequence). The CDR3 runs 15 residues. V was clipped by 4 bases and J by 1 base, with 13 bases between them.

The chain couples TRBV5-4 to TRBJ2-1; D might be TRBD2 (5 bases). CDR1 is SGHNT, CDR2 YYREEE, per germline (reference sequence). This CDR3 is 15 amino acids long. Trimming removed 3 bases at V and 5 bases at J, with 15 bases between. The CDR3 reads CASSSRADANNEQFF. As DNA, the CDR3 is TGTGCCAGCAGCTCCCGAGCGGATGCCAACAATGAGCAGTTCTTC.

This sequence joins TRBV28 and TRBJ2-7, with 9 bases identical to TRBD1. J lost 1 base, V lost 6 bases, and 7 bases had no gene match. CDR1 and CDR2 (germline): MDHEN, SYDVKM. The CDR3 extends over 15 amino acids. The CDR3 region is CASSLPGTGSYEQYF. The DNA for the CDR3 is TGTGCCAGCAGCCTTCCCGGGACAGGGTCCTACGAGCAGTACTTC.

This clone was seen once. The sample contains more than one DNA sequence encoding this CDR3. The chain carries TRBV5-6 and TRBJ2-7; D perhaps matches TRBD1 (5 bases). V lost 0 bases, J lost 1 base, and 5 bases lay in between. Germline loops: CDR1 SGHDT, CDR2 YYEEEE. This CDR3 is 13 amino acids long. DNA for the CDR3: TGTGCCAGCAGCTTGGGACAGTCCTACGAGCAGTACTTC. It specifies CASSLGQSYEQYF. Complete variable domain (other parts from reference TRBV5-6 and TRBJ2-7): DAGVTQSPTHLIKTRGQQVTLRCSPKSGHDTVSWYQQALGQGPQFIFQYYEEEERQRGNFPDRFSGHQFPNYSSELNVNALLLGDSALYLCASSLGQSYEQYFGPGTRLTVT.

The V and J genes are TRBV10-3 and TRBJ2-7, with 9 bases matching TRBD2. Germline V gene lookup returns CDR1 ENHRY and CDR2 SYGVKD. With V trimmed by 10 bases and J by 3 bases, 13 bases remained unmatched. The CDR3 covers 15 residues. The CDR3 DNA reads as TGTGCCACCTTCGCCGATAGCGGGGGACTCTACGAGCAGTACTTC. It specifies CATFADSGGLYEQYF.